This TCR beta chain was recorded in a study of CD8+ T cells in alopecia areata. Overall study: Tofacitinib dosing lasted 6 to 18 months, which was then followed by 6 months off drug.

Remarks on this clone: The antigen remains unidentified. In the same sample, other DNA sequences code for this CDR3.

cDNA prepared by RNA extraction and subsequent reverse transcription served as the template for sequencing. Assay: immunoSEQ multiplex PCR; the TCRdb copy retains only in-frame clones and omits some. This sample has 150,000 or so clones, with roughly 64% found just once. Starting from PBMCs, sorting isolated CD4+ and CD8+ T cells. Study-wide results and caveats: Sharing of TCR sequences between patients (possibly for HLA-related reasons) was less clear than in mice. Affected scalp, especially in alopecia totalis/universalis, had a higher clonality than normal scalp did.

The starting material was CD4+ T cells sorted from blood, obtained at week 0. This receptor was obtained from a human donor with alopecia areata.

The CDR3 DNA reads as TGCAGCGTTGAAGAGAATGGCTACACCTTC. Amino acid sequence: CSVEENGYTF. V is TRBV29-1 and J is TRBJ1-2; no clear D gene. Trimming shortened V by 0 bases and J by 6 bases, and 2 bases separated the two germline ends. The CDR3 loop spans 10 amino acids. CDR1 and CDR2 (germline): SQVTM, ANQGSEA.